Sequencing of this TCR beta chain was carried out in a study of blood T cell repertoires in COVID-19. Across the whole study: The cDNA or gDNA used as material had been derived from T cells, B-cell-depleted T cells, or PBMCs.

CDR3 length: 16 amino acids. V gave up 4 bases and J gave up 7 bases; unmatched junction bases: 13. Germline values: CDR1 MGHRA, CDR2 YSYEKL. In the source study's methods: Nucleated cell counts were estimated from reference gene primer amplification. Profiled with immunoSEQ multiplex PCR; TCRdb holds only in-frame clones, not every one. V, J and clone size reflect that table, while D and trimming were determined from the DNA. The sample records about 130,000 clones, over 75% being singletons. The chain carries TRBV4-1 and TRBJ1-3; 7 positions agree with TRBD1. The sequencing sample was made of peripheral blood. This receptor was identified in a man between 60 and 75 years old with acute or convalescent COVID-19. CDR3 bases: TGCGCCAGCAGCCCCTACGGACAGGTGGACCGGAACACCATATATTTT. As protein: CASSPYGQVDRNTIYF.